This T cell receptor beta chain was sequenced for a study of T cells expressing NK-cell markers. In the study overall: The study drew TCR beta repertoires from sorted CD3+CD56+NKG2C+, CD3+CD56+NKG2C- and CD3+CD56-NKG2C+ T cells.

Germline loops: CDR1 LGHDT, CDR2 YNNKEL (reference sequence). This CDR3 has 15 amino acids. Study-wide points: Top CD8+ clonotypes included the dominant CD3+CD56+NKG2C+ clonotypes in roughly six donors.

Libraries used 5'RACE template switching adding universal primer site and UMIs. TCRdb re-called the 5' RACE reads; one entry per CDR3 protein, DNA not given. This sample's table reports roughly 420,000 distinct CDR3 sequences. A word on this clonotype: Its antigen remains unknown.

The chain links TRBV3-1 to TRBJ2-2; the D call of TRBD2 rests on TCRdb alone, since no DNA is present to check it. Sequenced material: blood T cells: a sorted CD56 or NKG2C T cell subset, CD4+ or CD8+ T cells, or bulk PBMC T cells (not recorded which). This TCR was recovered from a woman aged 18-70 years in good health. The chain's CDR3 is CASSQGTSGRVELFF.